These 26 T cell receptor beta chains came from one sample sequenced in a study of blood T cells in healthy people across ages. A sample-barcoded 5' primer and a J-beta primer mix were used in a second PCR of about 6 to 12 cycles. Each CDR3 protein gets one entry after TCRdb re-called the 5' RACE reads with MiXCR. The profile covers about 1.4 million distinct CDR3 sequences, with 59% appearing a single time and about 6.3% taken by the ten largest. Material for sequencing was blood. These receptors were collected from a man aged 18-30 years in good health.

V gene TRBV11-2 combines with J gene TRBJ1-5, with 8 bases aligning to TRBD1. The CDR3 spans 16 residues. Germline CDR1 and CDR2: SGHAT and FQNNGV. The V segment lost 0 bases and the J segment 5 bases; nucleotides outside the gene matches: 6. The CDR3, as DNA: TGTGCCAGCAGCTTAGATGGGGACAGGCTACATCAGCCCCAGCATTTT. It is translated as CASSLDGDRLHQPQHF.

There are a few counts of this clonotype. V gene TRBV23-1 combines with J gene TRBJ2-7; D not resolved. TRBV23-1 belongs to the ORF category, with a function that is uncertain. The CDR3 is made up of 13 amino acids. Between the trimmed V and J ends, which lost 1 base and 3 bases, there was a span of 7 bases. Written as DNA, the CDR3 is TGCGCCAGCAGTCAATTAACCAGCTACGAGCAGTACTTC. Its protein product is CASSQLTSYEQYF.

The chain links TRBV5-1 to TRBJ2-7, with no clear D. TRBJ2-5 matches the DNA end more closely, so the J call is doubtful. The CDR3 is 13 amino acids. Germline V gives CDR1 SGHRS, CDR2 YFSETQ. CDR3 residues: CASSPNVQETQYF. As DNA, the CDR3 is TGCGCCAGCAGCCCCAACGTCCAAGAGACCCAGTACTTC.

V is TRBV6-6 and J is TRBJ1-5; D remains ambiguous. The CDR3 runs to 15 residues. The germline V gene has CDR1 MNHNY and CDR2 SVGAGI (reference sequence). The V end was cut by 7 bases, the J end by 3 bases, with 16 bases between. As DNA, the CDR3 is TGTGCCAGCACCCTAGACTCTGATGACAATCAGCCCCAGCATTTT. It translates to CASTLDSDDNQPQHF.

The V and J genes are TRBV12-3 or TRBV12-4 and TRBJ1-6; no reliable D call. V was trimmed by 6 bases and J by 0 bases, leaving 12 bases between them. The CDR3 extends over 16 amino acids. DNA of the CDR3: TGTGCCAGCAGAAGAGACGGGAGCTCCTATAATTCACCCCTCCACTTT. Amino acids: CASRRDGSSYNSPLHF.

The rearrangement joins TRBV10-3 to TRBJ2-2; D might be TRBD1 (6 bases). The CDR3 is 17 amino acids. CDR1 is ENHRY, CDR2 SYGVKD, per germline. V shed 2 bases and J shed 4 bases, with 17 bases lying between them. Written as DNA, the CDR3 is TGTGCCATCAGTGAGCGGCCCCCTGGACAGCTCACCGGGGAGCTGTTTTTT. Encoded protein: CAISERPPGQLTGELFF.

V gene TRBV27 combines with J gene TRBJ2-7; D uncertain. Germline assignment: CDR1 MNHEY and CDR2 SMNVEV (reference sequence). V gave up 3 bases and J gave up 4 bases, with 13 bases separating them. The CDR3 covers 14 residues. The CDR3 protein is CASSLSFQFYEQYF. The CDR3 DNA follows: TGTGCCAGCAGTTTGTCCTTTCAATTTTACGAGCAGTACTTC.

The genes are TRBV4-1 and TRBJ2-7; D may be TRBD2 (5 bases). V lost 0 bases to trimming and J lost 2 bases, with 11 bases between them. Germline V gives CDR1 MGHRA, CDR2 YSYEKL. This CDR3 contains 15 residues. The CDR3 spells CASSQERPGAYEQYF. The CDR3 DNA sequence: TGCGCCAGCAGCCAAGAACGGCCCGGGGCCTACGAGCAGTACTTC.

This chain links TRBV20-1 with TRBJ2-6; a possible D gene is TRBD1 (5 bases). V lost 6 bases, J lost 0 bases, and 18 bases lay in between. The CDR3 extends over 17 amino acids. The V gene's germline CDR1 is DFQATT and CDR2 SNEGSKA (reference sequence). DNA of the CDR3: TGCAGTGCGATAACGACAGCTGCTGACTCTGGGGCCAACGTCCTGACTTTC. It yields the protein CSAITTAADSGANVLTF.

The chain combines TRBV7-8 with TRBJ2-4; 7 nucleotides agree with TRBD2. The last part of the DNA fits TRBJ2-7 better; the J call may be wrong. Germline V CDR1 and CDR2: SGHVS, FQNEAQ. The CDR3 is 13 amino acids. The CDR3 nucleotides read TGTGCCAGCAGTCCCCGGGGGGTTGGCGAGCAGTACTTC. Its protein product is CASSPRGVGEQYF.

This clonotype was recorded a few times. The rearrangement links TRBV5-1 to TRBJ2-7; no reliable D call. The V end lost 0 bases, the J end lost 0 bases, and 13 bases lay between the germline ends. CDR3 length: 16 amino acids. CDR1 SGHRS and CDR2 YFSETQ come from the germline V gene. The CDR3 loop reads CASSLVSGQNSYEQYF. The DNA for the CDR3 is TGCGCCAGCAGCTTGGTGTCAGGCCAAAACTCCTACGAGCAGTACTTC.

The rearrangement joins TRBV6-5 to TRBJ2-5, with D tentatively TRBD1 (6 bases). The CDR3 length is 11 residues. V was shortened by 6 bases and J by 7 bases, with 9 bases between the two germline ends. Germline V lookup: CDR1 MNHEY, CDR2 SVGAGI. The CDR3 loop reads CASRQTGTQYF. CDR3 nucleotides: TGTGCCAGCAGACAGACAGGGACCCAGTACTTC.

A single count supports this clonotype. The chain uses TRBV4-2 and TRBJ1-1; D possibly corresponds to TRBD1 (5 bases). CDR1 is LGHNA and CDR2 is YNFKEQ in the germline V gene. The CDR3 runs 15 residues. V lost 4 bases to trimming and J lost 8 bases, with 20 bases between them. The CDR3 protein is CASSLSDGAGGEAFF. The CDR3 coding sequence is TGTGCCAGCAGCCTGTCCGATGGGGCGGGAGGGGAAGCTTTCTTT.

This sequence joins TRBV4-2 and TRBJ2-5; TRBD2 is a possible D gene (7 bases). Germline values: CDR1 LGHNA, CDR2 YNFKEQ. V was trimmed by 2 bases and J by 1 base, leaving 14 bases between them. This CDR3 has 16 residues. The CDR3 region has the DNA TGTGCCAGCAGCCAACCACACGGGGGGCTCCAAGAGACCCAGTACTTC. Translating it yields CASSQPHGGLQETQYF.

The V call is TRBV6-5, the J call TRBJ2-2, with D possibly called TRBD1 or TRBD2 (5 bases each). The ends were cut back, 5 bases at V and 5 bases at J, with 6 bases in the middle. The CDR3 is made up of 12 amino acids. CDR1 and CDR2 (germline): MNHEY, SVGAGI. The CDR3 DNA reads as TGTGCCAGCAGTGGGGGAACCGGGGAGCTGTTTTTT. Its protein product is CASSGGTGELFF.

DNA of the CDR3: TGTGCCAGCAGTTTATATGGGGGAAGGGGGTATGGCTACACCTTC. Its protein product is CASSLYGGRGYGYTF. The J gene is TRBJ1-2, the V gene TRBV27; possibly TRBD1 for D (6 bases). V was trimmed by 1 base and J by 5 bases, leaving 14 bases between them. The germline gives CDR1 MNHEY, CDR2 SMNVEV (reference sequence). This CDR3 is built from 15 residues.

This rearrangement joins TRBV4-1 to TRBJ2-1; 7 nucleotides align to TRBD2. This CDR3 has 16 residues. CDR1 and CDR2 from the germline V gene are MGHRA and YSYEKL. J was trimmed by 8 bases and V by 1 base; bases with no gene match: 11. The CDR3 bases are TGCGCCAGCAGCCAAGTCTCCGAGGGAGGGCTGGATGAGCAGTTCTTC. Translated: CASSQVSEGGLDEQFF.

This chain links TRBV20-1 with TRBJ2-7; no clear D. The DNA end is more similar to TRBJ2-5, so the J call may be wrong. The germline V gene encodes CDR1 DFQATT and CDR2 SNEGSKA (reference sequence). CDR3 length equals 12 residues. CDR3 nucleotide sequence: TGCAGTGCTAGAGAGGCGATGGGGACCCAGTACTTC. This gives the protein CSAREAMGTQYF.

This chain uses TRBV6-6 with TRBJ2-4, with D perhaps matching TRBD1 (6 bases). The J call may be incorrect, as the DNA end agrees better with TRBJ2-7. The germline V gene has CDR1 MNHNY and CDR2 SVGAGI (reference sequence). This CDR3 comprises 14 residues. CDR3 protein: CASNRDMTTYEQYF. CDR3 sequence (DNA): TGTGCCAGCAATCGGGACATGACGACTTACGAGCAGTACTTC.

The chain is built from TRBV5-5 and TRBJ2-5, with unresolved D. Germline-derived CDR1 and CDR2 are SGHKS and YYEKEE (reference sequence). This CDR3 contains 13 residues. Trimming shortened V by 6 bases and J by 1 base, and 10 bases separated the two germline ends. The CDR3, as DNA: TGTGCCAGCACCTCATCAGTCCAAGAGACCCAGTACTTC. It translates to CASTSSVQETQYF.

The rearrangement links TRBV6-1 to TRBJ2-5; D unclear. The CDR3 totals 13 residues. Germline V gives CDR1 MNHNS, CDR2 SASEGT. Trimming pared 8 bases from V and 2 bases from J, leaving 12 bases between. The CDR3, as DNA: TGTGCCAGCGAAAGGACGGTACAAGAGACCCAGTACTTC. Encoded protein: CASERTVQETQYF.

The table lists this clonotype with a few counts. V is TRBV15 and J is TRBJ2-7, with 9 bases that match TRBD1. Germline CDR1 reads LNHNV; CDR2 reads YYDKDF (reference sequence). The ends lost 3 bases at V and 2 bases at J; junction bases unmatched: 2. CDR3 size: 14 residues. The CDR3, as DNA: TGTGCCACCAGCAGGGACAGGGGAGCCTACGAGCAGTACTTC. Translating gives CATSRDRGAYEQYF.

This clonotype has only a few counts. This chain connects TRBV7-2 to TRBJ2-2; 7 nucleotides align to TRBD2. CDR3 length: 17 amino acids. The J segment lost 0 bases and the V segment lost 5 bases, leaving 9 bases of the junction unmatched. The germline CDR1 and CDR2 sequences are SGHTA and FQGNSA. This CDR3 reads CASSPYLSGTNTGELFF. In DNA form, the CDR3 reads TGTGCCAGCAGCCCCTACTTGAGCGGGACGAACACCGGGGAGCTGTTTTTT.

CDR3 nucleotide sequence: TGTGCCAGCAGTTACGGACAGGGTATGGTCGCAACTAATGAAAAACTGTTTTTT. Translating it yields CASSYGQGMVATNEKLFF. This rearrangement joins TRBV28 to TRBJ1-4; TRBD1 matches at 8 bases. The length of the CDR3 is 18 residues. Unmatched junction bases numbered 10, after V lost 4 bases and J lost 0 bases. The germline CDR1 and CDR2 sequences are MDHEN and SYDVKM.

V gene TRBV20-1 combines with J gene TRBJ1-1; no clear D gene. V lost 7 bases and J lost 11, with 20 bases in between. The CDR3 sequence is 12 residues long. From germline, CDR1 is DFQATT and CDR2 SNEGSKA (reference sequence). The chain's CDR3 is CSVRYVAGDAFF. CDR3 in DNA: TGCAGTGTACGTTATGTGGCGGGTGACGCTTTCTTT.

The chain recombines TRBV29-1 with TRBJ1-2; weak D call: TRBD1 (5 bases). V gave up 6 bases and J gave up 4 bases, with 12 bases separating them. The CDR3 loop spans 12 amino acids. Germline V gene lookup returns CDR1 SQVTM and CDR2 ANQGSEA. CDR3 in DNA: TGCAGCGTCGTTGCAGGGACCTATGGCTACACCTTC. Residues: CSVVAGTYGYTF.